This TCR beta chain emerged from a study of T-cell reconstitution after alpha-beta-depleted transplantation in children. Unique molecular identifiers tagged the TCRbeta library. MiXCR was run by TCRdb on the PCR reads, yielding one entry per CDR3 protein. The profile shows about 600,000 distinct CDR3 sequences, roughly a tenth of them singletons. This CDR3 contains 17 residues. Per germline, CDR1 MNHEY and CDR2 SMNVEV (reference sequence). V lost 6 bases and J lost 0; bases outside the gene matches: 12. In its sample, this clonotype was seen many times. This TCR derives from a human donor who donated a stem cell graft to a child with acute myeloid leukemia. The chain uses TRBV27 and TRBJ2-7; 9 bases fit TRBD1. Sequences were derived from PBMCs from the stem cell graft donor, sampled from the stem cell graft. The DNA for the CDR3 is TGTGCCAGCAGACCCAGGGGAGGGGGACAGGGCTCCTACGAGCAGTACTTC. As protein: CASRPRGGGQGSYEQYF.